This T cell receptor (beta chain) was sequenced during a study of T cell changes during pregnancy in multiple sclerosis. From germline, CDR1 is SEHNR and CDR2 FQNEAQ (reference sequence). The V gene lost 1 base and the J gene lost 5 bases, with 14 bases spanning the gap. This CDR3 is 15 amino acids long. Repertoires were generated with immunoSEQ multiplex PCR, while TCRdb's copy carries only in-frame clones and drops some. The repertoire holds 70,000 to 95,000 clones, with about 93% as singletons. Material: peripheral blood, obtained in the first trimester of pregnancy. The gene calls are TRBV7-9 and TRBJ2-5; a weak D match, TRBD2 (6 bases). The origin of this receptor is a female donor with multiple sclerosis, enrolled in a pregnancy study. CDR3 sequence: CASSLGPLAGETQYF. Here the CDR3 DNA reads TGTGCCAGCAGCTTAGGCCCCCTCGCGGGGGAGACCCAGTACTTC.